The 14 T cell receptor beta chains presented below share a single source sample, sequenced in a study of shared clonotypes between healthy human individuals. The repertoire was sequenced with immunoSEQ multiplex PCR; TCRdb's copy has only in-frame clones and lacks some. The sample lists around 700,000 clones, about 78% occurring once. Specimen: memory CD4+ T cells sorted from blood. Subset noted: CD45RA-negative fraction. These receptor sequences come from a woman aged 25 to 45 in good health.

The sample holds many counts of this clone. The chain couples TRBV7-8 to TRBJ2-7, with 7 nucleotides matching TRBD1. This CDR3 contains 18 residues. J lost 6 bases, V lost 5 bases, and 22 bases had no gene match. Germline V gene lookup returns CDR1 SGHVS and CDR2 FQNEAQ. The CDR3 spells CASSPGVHVGGKSGEQYF. The CDR3 DNA sequence: TGTGCCAGCAGCCCAGGTGTGCATGTAGGGGGCAAGTCCGGCGAGCAGTACTTC.

The V call is TRBV28, the J call TRBJ2-3, with D possibly being TRBD1 or TRBD2 (5 bases each). The CDR3 runs 16 residues. Germline CDR1 MDHEN, CDR2 SYDVKM. V lost 6 bases, J lost 10 bases, and 26 bases lay in between. The CDR3 DNA follows: TGTGCCAGCAGCAGGGCTTTGGGGTCCGGGATAATCGCGCAGTATTTT. Protein: CASSRALGSGIIAQYF. Filled out from reference TRBV28 and TRBJ2-3, the complete variable domain reads DVKVTQSSRYLVKRTGEKVFLECVQDMDHENMFWYRQDPGLGLRLIYFSYDVKMKEKGDIPEGYSVSREKKERFSLILESASTNQTSMYLCASSRALGSGIIAQYFGPGTRLTVL.

The rearrangement joins TRBV6-1 to TRBJ2-5; 10 nucleotides agree with TRBD2. The ends lost 4 bases at V and 0 bases at J; junction bases unmatched: 8. Germline V gene sequence: CDR1 MNHNS, CDR2 SASEGT. The CDR3 covers 17 residues. The CDR3 loop reads CASSVLAGGGYQETQYF. In DNA form, the CDR3 reads TGTGCCAGCAGTGTTTTAGCGGGGGGCGGGTACCAAGAGACCCAGTACTTC.

This chain connects TRBV11-2 to TRBJ2-7, with 9 bases that match TRBD2. V lost 6 bases and J lost 0; bases outside the gene matches: 6. CDR3 length: 15 amino acids. In germline, CDR1 is SGHAT, CDR2 FQNNGV. The chain's CDR3 is CASSRLADSSYEQYF. The CDR3 DNA reads as TGTGCCAGCAGTCGACTAGCGGATAGCTCCTACGAGCAGTACTTC.

This chain joins TRBV5-6 and TRBJ2-7, with TRBD2 matching over 9 bases. V dropped 1 base and J dropped 3; count of bases not matched to a gene: 5. The CDR3 totals 15 residues. Germline CDR1 reads SGHDT; CDR2 reads YYEEEE. The CDR3 is CASSLRGRVRYEQYF. In DNA, the CDR3 is TGTGCCAGCAGCTTGCGCGGGAGGGTCCGCTACGAGCAGTACTTC.

The chain has TRBV28 and TRBJ2-5; D may be TRBD1 (5 bases). V shed 6 bases and J shed 4 bases, with 12 bases lying between them. This CDR3 comprises 13 residues. From germline, CDR1 is MDHEN and CDR2 SYDVKM. The CDR3 here is CASSLQGVETQYF. As DNA, the CDR3 is TGTGCCAGCAGCCTCCAGGGCGTAGAGACCCAGTACTTC.

With regard to this clone: This clone may be a read error of a much larger clone one base away. The sample carries other DNA sequences with the same CDR3. J is TRBJ1-6 and V is TRBV5-4, with 8 bases identical to TRBD1. The V segment lost 3 bases and the J segment 7 bases; nucleotides outside the gene matches: 3. From germline, CDR1 is SGHNT and CDR2 YYREEE (reference sequence). The CDR3 covers 14 residues. The CDR3 sequence: CASSSDRVNSPLHF. CDR3 DNA: TGTGCCAGCAGCTCGGACAGGGTGAATTCACCCCTCCACTTT.

V gene TRBV7-9 combines with J gene TRBJ2-2; the D is unclear. Trimming stripped 5 bases from V and 7 bases from J, with 8 bases between. The CDR3 is 12 amino acids. Germline-derived CDR1 and CDR2 are SEHNR and FQNEAQ (reference sequence). CDR3 protein: CASSPQHGELFF. CDR3 in DNA: TGTGCCAGCAGCCCGCAGCACGGGGAGCTGTTTTTT.

The J gene is TRBJ1-4, the V gene TRBV30, with 11 bases lining up with TRBD1. Unmatched junction bases numbered 8, after V lost 0 bases and J lost 8 bases. Germline assignment: CDR1 GTSNPN and CDR2 SVGIG (reference sequence). This CDR3 comprises 16 residues. CDR3 protein: CAWSVGQGGYWEKLFF. The CDR3 coding sequence is TGTGCCTGGAGTGTGGGACAGGGGGGGTATTGGGAAAAACTGTTTTTT.

The V gene is TRBV19, the J gene TRBJ2-7; 7 nucleotides align to TRBD2. The J segment lost 4 bases and the V segment lost 2 bases, leaving 8 bases of the junction unmatched. The CDR3 runs 15 residues. Per germline, CDR1 LNHDA and CDR2 SQIVND (reference sequence). CDR3 protein: CASSIFLAATYEQYF. The CDR3 DNA reads as TGTGCCAGTAGTATATTCCTAGCGGCGACTTACGAGCAGTACTTC.

The chain is built from TRBV2 and TRBJ1-4; D not certain. The V end was cut by 6 bases, the J end by 8 bases, with 10 bases between. CDR1 and CDR2 from the germline V gene are SNHLY and FYNNEI. The CDR3 runs 12 residues. In DNA, the CDR3 is TGTGCCAGCAGCCCACACGGCGAAAAACTGTTTTTT. Translation: CASSPHGEKLFF.

The chain recombines TRBV18 with TRBJ1-2, with a possible D match to TRBD1 (5 bases). This CDR3 spans 14 amino acids. Germline V gives CDR1 KGHSH, CDR2 LQKENI. V dropped 2 bases and J dropped 4 bases, with 11 bases sitting between them. The CDR3 reads CASSPGGTVYGYTF. CDR3 DNA: TGTGCCAGCTCACCAGGAGGGACGGTCTATGGCTACACCTTC.

This clone was counted many times. This chain connects TRBV5-1 to TRBJ2-1; 8 bases line up with TRBD2. The CDR3 totals 16 residues. Per germline, CDR1 SGHRS and CDR2 YFSETQ. V shed 0 bases and J 4 bases; nucleotides not matched to a gene: 6. This chain's CDR3 is CASSLDLAGGYNEQFF. The CDR3 coding sequence is TGCGCCAGCAGCTTGGACTTGGCGGGAGGATACAATGAGCAGTTCTTC.

This clone was seen more than once but under ten times. J is TRBJ2-5 and V is TRBV30; D not resolved. Germline-derived CDR1 and CDR2 are GTSNPN and SVGIG (reference sequence). The V gene lost 1 base and the J gene lost 5 bases, with 8 bases spanning the gap. The CDR3 has 12 residues. CDR3 nucleotide sequence: TGTGCCTGGAGTGACCATGGGGAGACCCAGTACTTC. Translation: CAWSDHGETQYF.